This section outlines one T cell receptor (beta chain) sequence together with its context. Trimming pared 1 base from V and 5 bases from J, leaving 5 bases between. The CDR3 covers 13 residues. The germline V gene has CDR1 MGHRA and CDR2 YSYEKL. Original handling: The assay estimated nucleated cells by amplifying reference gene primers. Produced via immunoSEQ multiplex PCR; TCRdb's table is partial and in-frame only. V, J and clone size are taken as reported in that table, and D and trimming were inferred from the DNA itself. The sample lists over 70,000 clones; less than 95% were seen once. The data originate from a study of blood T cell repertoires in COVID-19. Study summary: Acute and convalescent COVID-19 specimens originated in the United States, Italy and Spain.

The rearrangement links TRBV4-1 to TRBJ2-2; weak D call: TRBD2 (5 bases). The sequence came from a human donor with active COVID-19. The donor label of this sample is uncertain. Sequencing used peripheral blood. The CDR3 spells CASSQGGTGELFF. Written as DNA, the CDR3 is TGCGCCAGCAGCCAAGGAGGGACCGGGGAGCTGTTTTTT.